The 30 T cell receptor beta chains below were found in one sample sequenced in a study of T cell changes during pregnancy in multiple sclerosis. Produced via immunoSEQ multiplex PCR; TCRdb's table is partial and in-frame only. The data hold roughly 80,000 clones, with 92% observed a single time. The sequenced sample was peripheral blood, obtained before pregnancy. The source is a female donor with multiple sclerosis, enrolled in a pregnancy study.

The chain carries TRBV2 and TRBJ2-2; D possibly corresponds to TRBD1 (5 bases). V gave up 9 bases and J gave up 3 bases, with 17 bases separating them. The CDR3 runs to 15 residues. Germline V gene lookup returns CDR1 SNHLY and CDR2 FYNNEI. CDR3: CASTEPPTDTGELFF. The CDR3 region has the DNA TGTGCCAGTACTGAACCACCGACAGACACCGGGGAGCTGTTTTTT.

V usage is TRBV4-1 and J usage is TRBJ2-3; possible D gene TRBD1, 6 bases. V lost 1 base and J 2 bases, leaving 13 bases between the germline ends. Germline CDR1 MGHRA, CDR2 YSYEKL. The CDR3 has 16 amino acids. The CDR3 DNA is TGCGCCAGCAGCCAAGTCGGTCAGGGGCACACAGATACGCAGTATTTT. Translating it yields CASSQVGQGHTDTQYF.

The CDR3 region is CASSLSQNTEAFF. CDR3 in DNA: TGTGCCAGCAGCTTATCACAGAACACTGAAGCTTTCTTT. The chain is built from TRBV7-3 and TRBJ1-1; no firm D call. CDR1 is SGHTA, CDR2 FQGTGA, per germline. The ends were cut back, 2 bases at V and 1 base at J, with 5 bases in the middle. The CDR3 length is 13 residues. Variable domain in full (rest from reference TRBV7-3 and TRBJ1-1): GAGVSQTPSNKVTEKGKYVELRCDPISGHTALYWYRQSLGQGPEFLIYFQGTGAADDSGLPNDRFFAVRPEGSVSTLKIQRTERGDSAVYLCASSLSQNTEAFFGQGTRLTVV.

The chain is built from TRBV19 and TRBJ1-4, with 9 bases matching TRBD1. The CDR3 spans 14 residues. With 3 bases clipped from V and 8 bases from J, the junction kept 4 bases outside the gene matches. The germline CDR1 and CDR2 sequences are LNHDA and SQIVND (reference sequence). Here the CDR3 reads CASSIGQGREKLFF. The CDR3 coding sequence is TGTGCCAGTAGTATTGGACAGGGGAGGGAAAAACTGTTTTTT.

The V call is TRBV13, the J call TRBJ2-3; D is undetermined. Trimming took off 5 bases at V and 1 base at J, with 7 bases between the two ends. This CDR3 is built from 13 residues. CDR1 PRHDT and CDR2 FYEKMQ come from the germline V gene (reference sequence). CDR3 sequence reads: CASSRRGTDTQYF. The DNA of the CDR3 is TGTGCCAGCAGCCGGAGAGGCACAGATACGCAGTATTTT.

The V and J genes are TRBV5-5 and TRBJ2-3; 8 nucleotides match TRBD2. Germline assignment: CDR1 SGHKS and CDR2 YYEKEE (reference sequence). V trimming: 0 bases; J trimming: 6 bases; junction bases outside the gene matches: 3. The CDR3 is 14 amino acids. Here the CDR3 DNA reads TGTGCCAGCAGCTTGGCGGGGGGGCGGGATACGCAGTATTTT. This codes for CASSLAGGRDTQYF.

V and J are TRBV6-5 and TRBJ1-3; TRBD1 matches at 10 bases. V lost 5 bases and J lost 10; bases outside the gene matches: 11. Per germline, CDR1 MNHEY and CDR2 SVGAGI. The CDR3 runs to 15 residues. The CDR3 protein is CASSRRDRGFYTIYF. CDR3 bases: TGTGCCAGCAGTCGACGGGACAGGGGATTTTATACCATATATTTT.

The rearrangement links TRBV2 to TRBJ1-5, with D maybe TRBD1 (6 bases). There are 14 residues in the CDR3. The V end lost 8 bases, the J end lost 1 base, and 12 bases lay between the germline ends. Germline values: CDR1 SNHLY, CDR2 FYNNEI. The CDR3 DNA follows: TGTGCCAGCTTAAAAGGACAGAGCAATCAGCCCCAGCATTTT. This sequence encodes CASLKGQSNQPQHF.

This CDR3 is CASSYSTGQPQHF. The CDR3 DNA reads as TGTGCCAGCAGTTACTCGACGGGTCAGCCCCAGCATTTT. V gene TRBV6-5 combines with J gene TRBJ1-5; D ambiguous. The V end lost 0 bases, the J end lost 6 bases, and 6 bases lay between the germline ends. CDR1 is MNHEY and CDR2 is SVGAGI in the germline V gene. The CDR3 totals 13 residues.

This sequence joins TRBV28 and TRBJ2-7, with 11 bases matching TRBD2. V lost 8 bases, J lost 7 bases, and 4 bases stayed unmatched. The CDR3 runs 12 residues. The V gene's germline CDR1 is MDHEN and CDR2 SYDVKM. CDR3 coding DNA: TGTGCCAGCCAGGGACTAGCGGCTGAGCAGTACTTC. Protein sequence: CASQGLAAEQYF.

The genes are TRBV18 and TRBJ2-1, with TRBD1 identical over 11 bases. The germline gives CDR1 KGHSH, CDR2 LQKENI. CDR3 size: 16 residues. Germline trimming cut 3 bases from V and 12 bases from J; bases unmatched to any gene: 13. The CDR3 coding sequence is TGTGCCAGCTCACCGCCCCCGGGACAGGGGGACTACGGGCAGTTCTTC. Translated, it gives CASSPPPGQGDYGQFF.

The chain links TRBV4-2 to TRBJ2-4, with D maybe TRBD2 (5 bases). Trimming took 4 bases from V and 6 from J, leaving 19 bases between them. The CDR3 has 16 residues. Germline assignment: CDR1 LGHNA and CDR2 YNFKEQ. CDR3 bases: TGTGCCAGCAGCCGCCCGAGACCCGACGCGGGAAACATTCAGTACTTC. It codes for CASSRPRPDAGNIQYF.

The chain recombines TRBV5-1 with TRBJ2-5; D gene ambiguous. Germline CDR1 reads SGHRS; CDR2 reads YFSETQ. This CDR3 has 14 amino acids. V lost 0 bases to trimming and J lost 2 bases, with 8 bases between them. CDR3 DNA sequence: TGCGCCAGCAGCTTGGTCGTCGGTCAAGAGACCCAGTACTTC. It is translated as CASSLVVGQETQYF.

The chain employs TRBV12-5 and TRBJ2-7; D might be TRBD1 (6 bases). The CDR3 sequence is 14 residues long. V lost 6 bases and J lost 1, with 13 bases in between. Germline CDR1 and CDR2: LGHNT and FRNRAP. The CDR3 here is CASGLWDTSYEQYF. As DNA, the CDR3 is TGTGCTAGTGGCCTGTGGGACACTTCCTACGAGCAGTACTTC.

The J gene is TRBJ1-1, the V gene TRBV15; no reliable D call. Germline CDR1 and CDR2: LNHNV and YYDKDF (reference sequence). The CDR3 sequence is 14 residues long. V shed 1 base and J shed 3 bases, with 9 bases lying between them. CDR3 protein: CATSRGLADTEAFF. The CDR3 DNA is TGTGCCACCAGCAGAGGACTGGCGGACACTGAAGCTTTCTTT.

CDR3 bases: TGTGCCAGCAGCTTAGGCCGACAGAGTAACTATGGCTACACCTTC. It codes for CASSLGRQSNYGYTF. V and J are TRBV13 and TRBJ1-2, with D possibly being TRBD1 (5 bases). This CDR3 comprises 15 residues. V dropped 0 bases and J dropped 1 base, with 9 bases sitting between them. From germline, CDR1 is PRHDT and CDR2 FYEKMQ (reference sequence).

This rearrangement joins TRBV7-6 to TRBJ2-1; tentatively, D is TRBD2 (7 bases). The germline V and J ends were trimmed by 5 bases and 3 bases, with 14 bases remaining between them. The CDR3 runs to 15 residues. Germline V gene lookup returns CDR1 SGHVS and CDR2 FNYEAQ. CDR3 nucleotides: TGTGCCAGCAGCCCCTCGGGGGGCAACTACAATGAGCAGTTCTTC. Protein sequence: CASSPSGGNYNEQFF.

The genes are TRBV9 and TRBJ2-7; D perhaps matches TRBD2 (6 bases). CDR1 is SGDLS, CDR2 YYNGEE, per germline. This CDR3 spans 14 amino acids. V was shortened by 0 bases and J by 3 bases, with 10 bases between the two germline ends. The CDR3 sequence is CASSVGQAGYEQYF. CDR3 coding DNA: TGTGCCAGCAGCGTAGGACAAGCGGGCTACGAGCAGTACTTC.

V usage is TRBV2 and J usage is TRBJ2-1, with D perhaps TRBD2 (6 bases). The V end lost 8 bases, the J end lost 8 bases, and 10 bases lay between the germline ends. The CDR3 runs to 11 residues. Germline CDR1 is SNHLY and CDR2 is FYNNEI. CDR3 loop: CASQERDEQFF. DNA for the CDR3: TGTGCCAGCCAAGAGCGGGATGAGCAGTTCTTC.

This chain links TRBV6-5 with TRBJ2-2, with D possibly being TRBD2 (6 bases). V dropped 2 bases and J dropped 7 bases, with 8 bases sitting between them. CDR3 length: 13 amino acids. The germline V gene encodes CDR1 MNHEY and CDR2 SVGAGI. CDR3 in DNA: TGTGCCAGCAGTTACCCGGAGGGCGGGGAGCTGTTTTTT. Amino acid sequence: CASSYPEGGELFF.

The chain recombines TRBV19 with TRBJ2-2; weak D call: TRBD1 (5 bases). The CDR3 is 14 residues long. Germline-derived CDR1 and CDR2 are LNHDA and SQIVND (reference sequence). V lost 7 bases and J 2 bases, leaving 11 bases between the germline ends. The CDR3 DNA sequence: TGTGCCAGTATATCAGGGCAAAACACCGGGGAGCTGTTTTTT. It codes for CASISGQNTGELFF.

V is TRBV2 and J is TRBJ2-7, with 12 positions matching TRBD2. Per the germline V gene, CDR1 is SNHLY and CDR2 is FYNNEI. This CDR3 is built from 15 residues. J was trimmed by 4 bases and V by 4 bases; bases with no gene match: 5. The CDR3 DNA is TGTGCCAGCAGTGGTACTAGCGGGGGGTTTTACGAGCAGTACTTC. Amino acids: CASSGTSGGFYEQYF.

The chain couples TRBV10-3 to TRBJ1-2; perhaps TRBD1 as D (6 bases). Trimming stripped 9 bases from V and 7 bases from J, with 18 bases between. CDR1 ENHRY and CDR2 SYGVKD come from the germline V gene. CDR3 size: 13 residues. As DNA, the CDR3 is TGTGCCATTTCGGGGGGGGCGGTGGCTGGCTACACCTTC. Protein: CAISGGAVAGYTF.

CDR3 bases: TGCGCCAGCAGTCTAGGACAGACTAATCAGCCCCAGCATTTT. It codes for CASSLGQTNQPQHF. The chain joins TRBV5-1 to TRBJ1-5, with a possible D match to TRBD1 (6 bases). The CDR3 extends over 14 amino acids. The V gene lost 5 bases and the J gene lost 4 bases, with 13 bases spanning the gap. CDR1 SGHRS and CDR2 YFSETQ come from the germline V gene.

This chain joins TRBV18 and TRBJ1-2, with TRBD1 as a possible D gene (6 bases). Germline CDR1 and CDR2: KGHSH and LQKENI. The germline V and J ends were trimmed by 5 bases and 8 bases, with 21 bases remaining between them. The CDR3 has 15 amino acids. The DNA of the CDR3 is TGTGCCAGCTCATTTTCCGGGACATCCAAGGAAGGCTACACCTTC. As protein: CASSFSGTSKEGYTF.

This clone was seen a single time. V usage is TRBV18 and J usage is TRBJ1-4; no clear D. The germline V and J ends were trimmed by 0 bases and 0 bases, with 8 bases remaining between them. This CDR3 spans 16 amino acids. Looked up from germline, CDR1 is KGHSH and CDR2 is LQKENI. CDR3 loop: CASSPPNVATNEKLFF. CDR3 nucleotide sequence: TGTGCCAGCTCACCACCCAATGTAGCAACTAATGAAAAACTGTTTTTT.

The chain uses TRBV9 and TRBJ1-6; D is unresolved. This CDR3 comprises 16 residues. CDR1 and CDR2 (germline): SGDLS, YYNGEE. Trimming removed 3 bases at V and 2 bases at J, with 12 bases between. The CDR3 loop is CASSASLEAYNSPLHF. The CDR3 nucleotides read TGTGCCAGCAGCGCTTCCCTCGAGGCCTATAATTCACCCCTCCACTTT.

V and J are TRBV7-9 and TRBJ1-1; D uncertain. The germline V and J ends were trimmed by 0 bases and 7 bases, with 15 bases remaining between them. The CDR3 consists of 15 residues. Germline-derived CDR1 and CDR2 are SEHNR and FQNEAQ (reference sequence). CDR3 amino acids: CASSLARGVRVEAFF. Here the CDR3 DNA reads TGTGCCAGCAGCTTAGCGCGCGGGGTGAGGGTTGAAGCTTTCTTT.

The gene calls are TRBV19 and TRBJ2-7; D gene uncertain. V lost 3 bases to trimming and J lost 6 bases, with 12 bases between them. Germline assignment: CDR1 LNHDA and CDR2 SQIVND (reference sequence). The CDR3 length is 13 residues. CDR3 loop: CASSISGSREQYF. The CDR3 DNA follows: TGTGCCAGTAGTATTTCGGGTAGCCGCGAGCAGTACTTC.

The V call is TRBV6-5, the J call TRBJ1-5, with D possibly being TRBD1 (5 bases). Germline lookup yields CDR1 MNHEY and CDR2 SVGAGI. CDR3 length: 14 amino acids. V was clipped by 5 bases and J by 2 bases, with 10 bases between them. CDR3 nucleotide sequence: TGTGCCAGCAGTCGGACACAGGGCAATCAGCCCCAGCATTTT. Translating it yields CASSRTQGNQPQHF.